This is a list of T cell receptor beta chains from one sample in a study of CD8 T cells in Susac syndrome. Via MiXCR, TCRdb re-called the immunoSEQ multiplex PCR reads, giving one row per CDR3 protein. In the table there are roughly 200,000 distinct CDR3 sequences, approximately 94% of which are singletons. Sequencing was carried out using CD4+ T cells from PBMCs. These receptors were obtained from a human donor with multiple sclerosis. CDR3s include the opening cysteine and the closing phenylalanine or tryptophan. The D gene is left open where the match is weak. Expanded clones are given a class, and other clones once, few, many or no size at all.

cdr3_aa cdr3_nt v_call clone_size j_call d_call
CASGRGGGTDTQYF TGTGCCAGCGGGAGGGGGGGCGGCACAGATACGCAGTATTTT TRBV9 - TRBJ2-3 -
CAQGSGNSPLHF TGTGCCCAGGGTTCAGGAAATTCACCCCTCCACTTT TRBV30 - TRBJ1-6 -
CASSLGGGNYEQYF TGTGCCAGCAGCCTGGGAGGGGGCAACTACGAGCAGTACTTC TRBV3-1 - TRBJ2-7 -
CSASYRGGPTLWTDTQYF TGCAGTGCTAGTTATCGGGGGGGGCCGACCCTTTGGACAGATACGCAGTATTTT TRBV20-1 - TRBJ2-3 TRBD2
CSARGGTGNQPQHF TGCAGTGCTAGAGGGGGGACAGGGAATCAGCCCCAGCATTTT TRBV20-1 - TRBJ1-5 TRBD1
CASSGLGPETQYF TGTGCCAGCAGCGGACTGGGTCCGGAGACCCAGTACTTC TRBV7-9 - TRBJ2-5 -
CSVRTSGETQYF TGCAGCGTTCGGACTAGCGGCGAGACCCAGTACTTC TRBV29-1 - TRBJ2-5 TRBD2
CASKSAPAGYNEQFF TGTGCCAGTAAAAGCGCGCCGGCGGGCTACAATGAGCAGTTCTTC TRBV19 - TRBJ2-1 -
CSATRLVQETQYF TGCAGTGCTACGAGGCTAGTGCAAGAGACCCAGTACTTC TRBV20-1 - TRBJ2-5 -
CASSNGVGNQPQHF TGTGCCAGCAGTAACGGGGTTGGCAATCAGCCCCAGCATTTT TRBV6-1 - TRBJ1-5 -
CASAKQVNTEAFF TGTGCCAGCGCTAAACAGGTGAACACTGAAGCTTTCTTT TRBV9 - TRBJ1-1 -
CASSFMGQGRYEQYF TGTGCCAGCAGTTTTATGGGACAGGGCCGCTACGAGCAGTACTTC TRBV28 - TRBJ2-7 TRBD1
CATASRGLSGYTF TGTGCCACCGCCAGCAGGGGGTTAAGTGGCTACACCTTC TRBV6-2/TRBV6-3 - TRBJ1-2 TRBD1
CAWKQSRGYTF TGTGCCTGGAAACAGAGCCGAGGCTACACCTTC TRBV30 once TRBJ1-2 -
CASSADSSSYNEQFF TGTGCCAGCAGCGCCGATTCGAGCTCCTACAATGAGCAGTTCTTC TRBV5-4 - TRBJ2-1 -
CASSLNPQPQHF TGTGCCAGCAGTTTAAACCCCCAGCCCCAGCATTTT TRBV12-3/TRBV12-4 - TRBJ1-5 -
CSARASLSDTQYF TGCAGTGCTAGAGCAAGTCTTTCAGATACGCAGTATTTT TRBV20-1 once TRBJ2-3 -
CASTYAGGRGLNEQYF TGTGCCAGCACTTACGCTGGGGGCAGGGGTCTGAACGAGCAGTACTTC TRBV2 - TRBJ2-7 -
CASSPPRGYEQYF TGTGCCAGCAGCCCTCCGAGAGGCTACGAGCAGTACTTC TRBV4-2 - TRBJ2-7 -
CAWTTPTGTRGNEQYF TGTGCCTGGACCACTCCTACCGGGACTAGGGGGAACGAGCAGTACTTC TRBV30 - TRBJ2-7 TRBD2
CAIAKEDEQFF TGTGCCATCGCAAAGGAAGATGAGCAGTTCTTC TRBV10-3 - TRBJ2-1 -
CATSDGTGGDGTQYF TGTGCCACCAGTGACGGGACAGGGGGCGATGGGACCCAGTACTTC TRBV24-1 - TRBJ2-5 TRBD1
CSASKDRVHNEQFF TGCAGTGCTAGTAAGGACAGGGTCCACAATGAGCAGTTCTTC TRBV20-1 - TRBJ2-1 TRBD1
CASTQGNNQPQHF TGTGCCAGCACACAGGGTAACAATCAGCCCCAGCATTTT TRBV2 few TRBJ1-5 -
CASSYSAAYQPQHF TGTGCCAGCAGTTACTCGGCAGCCTATCAGCCCCAGCATTTT TRBV6-5 - TRBJ1-5 -
CASSLDPGPGSGNTIYF TGCGCCAGCAGCTTGGACCCCGGACCGGGCTCTGGAAACACCATATATTTT TRBV5-1 - TRBJ1-3 -
CASSLGAGTEETQYF TGTGCCAGCAGCTTGGGGGCCGGGACAGAAGAGACCCAGTACTTC TRBV5-4 - TRBJ2-5 TRBD1
CASSQAVLLNYGYTF TGCGCCAGCAGCCAAGCCGTACTACTGAACTATGGCTACACCTTC TRBV4-1 once TRBJ1-2 -
CASSLYGNIQYF TGTGCCAGCAGCTTATACGGGAACATTCAGTACTTC TRBV7-2 - TRBJ2-4 -
CASSPALSGANVLTF TGTGCCAGCAGCCCGGCACTCTCTGGGGCCAACGTCCTGACTTTC TRBV7-9 few TRBJ2-6 -
CASSGGHLPYEQYF TGTGCTTCGTCAGGGGGGCACCTTCCCTACGAGCAGTACTTC TRBV30 - TRBJ2-7 -
CASSSLDVPPGSGQYF TGTGCCAGCAGCTCTCTCGACGTTCCTCCCGGCTCTGGGCAGTATTTT TRBV5-6 - TRBJ2-3 -
CASSQSQGVSTKNTEAFF TGCGCCAGCAGTCAATCCCAAGGGGTCAGCACAAAGAACACTGAAGCTTTCTTT TRBV23-1 - TRBJ1-1 -
CSAVGGAYEQYF TGCAGCGCCGTGGGGGGGGCTTACGAGCAGTACTTC TRBV29-1 - TRBJ2-7 -
CSARGTGDKPQHF TGCAGTGCTAGAGGGACAGGGGACAAGCCCCAGCATTTT TRBV20-1 - TRBJ1-5 TRBD1
CASSYLAAYEQYF TGTGCCAGCAGTTACCTAGCGGCCTACGAGCAGTACTTC TRBV6-2/TRBV6-3 once TRBJ2-7 TRBD2
CAISGTTGTGDAYEQYF TGTGCCATCAGCGGTACTACCGGGACAGGGGACGCCTACGAGCAGTACTTC TRBV10-3 - TRBJ2-7 TRBD1
CASSVTFSGDNEQFF TGTGCCAGCAGCGTAACGTTTAGCGGGGACAATGAGCAGTTCTTC TRBV9 - TRBJ2-1 TRBD2
CASSLDSLGGYTF TGCGCCAGCAGCTTGGACAGTCTCGGCGGCTACACCTTC TRBV5-1 - TRBJ1-2 -
CASRDSGPRPQETQYF TGTGCCAGCAGGGACTCGGGACCGCGGCCTCAAGAGACCCAGTACTTC TRBV28 - TRBJ2-5 -
CASSFDPGGPWSSPLHF TGTGCCAGCAGTTTCGATCCGGGGGGGCCATGGAGTTCACCCCTCCACTTT TRBV27 - TRBJ1-6 -
CATSDLLTDTQYF TGTGCCACCAGTGATCTCCTCACAGATACGCAGTATTTT TRBV24-1 - TRBJ2-3 -
CASSVATGTYTQYF TGTGCCAGCAGCGTAGCTACGGGCACTTATACGCAGTATTTT TRBV9 - TRBJ2-3 -
CSARGWLGDTGELFF TGCAGTGCTAGGGGCTGGTTGGGGGACACCGGGGAGCTGTTTTTT TRBV20-1 - TRBJ2-2 -
CASSETRLNRYEQYF TGTGCCAGCAGTGAAACTAGGCTGAACCGCTACGAGCAGTACTTC TRBV2 - TRBJ2-7 -